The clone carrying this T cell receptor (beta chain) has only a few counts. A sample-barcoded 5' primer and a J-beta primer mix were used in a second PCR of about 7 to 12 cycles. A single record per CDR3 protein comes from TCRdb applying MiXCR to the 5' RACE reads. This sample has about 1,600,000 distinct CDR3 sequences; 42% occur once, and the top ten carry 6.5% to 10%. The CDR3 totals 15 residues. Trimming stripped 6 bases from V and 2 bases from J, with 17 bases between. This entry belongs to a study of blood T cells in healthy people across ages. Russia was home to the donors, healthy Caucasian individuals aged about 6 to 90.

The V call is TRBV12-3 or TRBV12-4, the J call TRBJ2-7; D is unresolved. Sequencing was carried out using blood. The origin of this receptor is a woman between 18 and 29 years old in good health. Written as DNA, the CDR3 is TGTGCCAGCAGCTTGGGCGGAAAGGGTACCTACGAGCAGTACTTC. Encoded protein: CASSLGGKGTYEQYF.